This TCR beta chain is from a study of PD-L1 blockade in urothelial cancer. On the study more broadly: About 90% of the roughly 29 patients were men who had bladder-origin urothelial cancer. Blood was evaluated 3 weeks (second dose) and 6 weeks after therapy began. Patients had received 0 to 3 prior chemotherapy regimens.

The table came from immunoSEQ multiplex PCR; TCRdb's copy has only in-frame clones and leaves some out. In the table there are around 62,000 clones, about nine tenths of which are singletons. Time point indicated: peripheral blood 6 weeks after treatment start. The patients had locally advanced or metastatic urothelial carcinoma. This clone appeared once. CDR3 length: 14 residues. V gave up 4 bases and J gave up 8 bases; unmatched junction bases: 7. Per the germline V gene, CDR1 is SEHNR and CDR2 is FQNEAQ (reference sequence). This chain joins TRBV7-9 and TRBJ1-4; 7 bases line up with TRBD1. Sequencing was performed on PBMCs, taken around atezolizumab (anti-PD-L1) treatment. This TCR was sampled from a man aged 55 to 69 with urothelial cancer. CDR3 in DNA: TGTGCCAGCAGCTCGACAGGGTCACGGGAAAAACTGTTTTTT. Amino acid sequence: CASSSTGSREKLFF. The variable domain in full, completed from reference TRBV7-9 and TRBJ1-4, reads DTGVSQNPRHKITKRGQNVTFRCDPISEHNRLYWYRQTLGQGPEFLTYFQNEAQLEKSRLLSDRFSAERPKGSFSTLEIQRTEQGDSAMYLCASSSTGSREKLFFGSGTQLSVL.